These 25 T cell receptor beta chains share one sample of origin, sequenced in a study of shared clonotypes between healthy human individuals. Some clones are missing from TCRdb's copy, which holds only in-frame ones; the method was immunoSEQ multiplex PCR. The table has roughly 500,000 clones, around 96% seen once. Sample: naive CD4+ T cells sorted from blood. Stated subset: CD45RA+ positively selected. The receptors stem from a woman in her twenties or thirties in good health.

The rearrangement joins TRBV18 to TRBJ2-2, with 8 bases identical to TRBD1. The V and J ends lost 0 bases and 0 bases, in that order; junction bases with no gene match: 0. Germline V lookup: CDR1 KGHSH, CDR2 LQKENI. This CDR3 region has 16 residues. The chain's CDR3 is CASSPPGQANTGELFF. CDR3 nucleotide sequence: TGTGCCAGCTCACCACCGGGACAGGCGAACACCGGGGAGCTGTTTTTT.

The chain combines TRBV4-2 with TRBJ1-2, with 9 nucleotides matching TRBD1. Trimming cost V 4 bases and J 3 bases; bases outside gene matches: 12. CDR1 and CDR2 (germline): LGHNA, YNFKEQ. CDR3 size: 17 residues. CDR3 loop: CASSRDRAGTRDYGYTF. In DNA, the CDR3 is TGTGCCAGCAGCCGGGACAGGGCGGGAACTAGGGACTATGGCTACACCTTC.

The chain links TRBV11-2 to TRBJ1-2; D ambiguous. The length of the CDR3 is 13 residues. V was pared by 5 bases and J by 8 bases, with 15 bases between. Per germline, CDR1 SGHAT and CDR2 FQNNGV. In nucleotides, the CDR3 is TGTGCCAGCAGCGCCTACCCCTTCGGGGGCTACACCTTC. Its translation: CASSAYPFGGYTF.

The CDR3 here is CASEKWYRNQPQHF. The CDR3 nucleotides read TGTGCCAGCGAGAAGTGGTATCGCAATCAGCCCCAGCATTTT. V and J are TRBV28 and TRBJ1-5; D ambiguous. The CDR3 extends over 14 amino acids. Germline V gives CDR1 MDHEN, CDR2 SYDVKM. Trimming pared 8 bases from V and 2 bases from J, leaving 13 bases between.

The chain links TRBV5-1 to TRBJ1-3; 10 bases map to TRBD1. The CDR3 consists of 15 residues. The J segment lost 9 bases and the V segment lost 0 bases, leaving 6 bases of the junction unmatched. In germline, CDR1 is SGHRS, CDR2 YFSETQ. In DNA form, the CDR3 reads TGCGCCAGCAGCTTGGCGGGACAGGGGACAAGCACCATATATTTT. Protein product: CASSLAGQGTSTIYF.

V usage is TRBV7-2 and J usage is TRBJ2-1; TRBD2 aligns across 15 bases. The CDR3 runs to 16 residues. Losses at the gene ends were 3 bases for V and 9 bases for J; bases not matched to a gene: 6. Germline lookup yields CDR1 SGHTA and CDR2 FQGNSA. CDR3 sequence reads: CASSLAGTSGRSEQFF. CDR3 bases: TGTGCCAGCAGCTTGGCCGGGACTAGCGGGAGGAGTGAGCAGTTCTTC.

The CDR3 sequence is CASSLSISAGANVLTF. The CDR3 region has the DNA TGTGCCAGCAGTTTATCGATTTCGGCTGGGGCCAACGTCCTGACTTTC. The chain links TRBV27 to TRBJ2-6; D gene unclear. The germline CDR1 and CDR2 sequences are MNHEY and SMNVEV (reference sequence). Deletions cut 0 bases from V and 2 bases from J, with 8 bases between. The CDR3 contains 16 residues.

This rearrangement joins TRBV6-5 to TRBJ1-1; no firm D call. This CDR3 comprises 14 residues. V lost 0 bases and J lost 0, with 5 bases in between. The germline V gene has CDR1 MNHEY and CDR2 SVGAGI. The CDR3 sequence is CASSYSIMNTEAFF. CDR3 DNA: TGTGCCAGCAGTTACTCCATTATGAACACTGAAGCTTTCTTT.

The chain links TRBV7-2 to TRBJ2-1; 10 bases are shared with TRBD2. The CDR3 covers 21 residues. V dropped 0 bases and J dropped 0; count of bases not matched to a gene: 14. Germline loops: CDR1 SGHTA, CDR2 FQGNSA. The CDR3 is CASSLAGGLAGAHSSYNEQFF. The CDR3 DNA sequence: TGTGCCAGCAGCTTAGCAGGGGGGCTAGCGGGAGCCCACAGCTCCTACAATGAGCAGTTCTTC.

The J gene is TRBJ2-5, the V gene TRBV10-2; the D gene is possibly TRBD2 (6 bases). Germline CDR1 reads WSHSY; CDR2 reads SAAADI. The CDR3 is made up of 13 amino acids. V was pared by 6 bases and J by 4 bases, with 12 bases between. The CDR3 spells CASRGGNIETQYF. CDR3 coding DNA: TGCGCCAGCAGGGGCGGGAACATAGAGACCCAGTACTTC.

The rearrangement joins TRBV7-9 to TRBJ1-2; possibly TRBD1 for D (5 bases). The CDR3 extends over 15 amino acids. Germline assignment: CDR1 SEHNR and CDR2 FQNEAQ (reference sequence). The V end lost 5 bases, the J end lost 4 bases, and 17 bases lay between the germline ends. For the CDR3, the DNA is TGTGCCAGCAGCCCTGGGAGGCAGGGAGGCTATGGCTACACCTTC. Protein sequence: CASSPGRQGGYGYTF.

This chain links TRBV6-5 with TRBJ2-7, with TRBD1 identical over 7 bases. After removal of 2 bases from V and 4 bases from J, the junction contained 5 bases not matched to a gene. CDR1 and CDR2 (germline): MNHEY, SVGAGI. The CDR3 runs 14 residues. The CDR3 sequence is CASSYRGPRYEQYF. CDR3 nucleotides: TGTGCCAGCAGTTACAGGGGGCCTCGGTACGAGCAGTACTTC.

The rearrangement links TRBV7-9 to TRBJ2-1; tentatively, D is TRBD2 (5 bases). Per germline, CDR1 SEHNR and CDR2 FQNEAQ (reference sequence). The V gene lost 4 bases and the J gene lost 3 bases, with 16 bases spanning the gap. This CDR3 contains 16 residues. The CDR3 reads CASSSRASWVYNEQFF. The DNA for the CDR3 is TGTGCCAGCAGCTCCCGGGCTAGCTGGGTCTACAATGAGCAGTTCTTC.

This chain joins TRBV28 and TRBJ1-5; TRBD1 might be the D (5 bases). The CDR3 runs 12 residues. The germline CDR1 and CDR2 sequences are MDHEN and SYDVKM. V was clipped by 3 bases and J by 10 bases, with 10 bases between them. CDR3 protein: CASSFRGRPQHF. The CDR3 DNA reads TGTGCCAGCAGTTTTCGGGGCAGACCCCAGCATTTT.

This rearrangement joins TRBV11-3 to TRBJ1-1; no firm D call. V was clipped by 2 bases and J by 3 bases, with 13 bases between them. The CDR3 totals 15 residues. Germline V gene sequence: CDR1 SGHNT, CDR2 YENEEA. CDR3 residues: CASSLMPAGHTEAFF. CDR3 nucleotides: TGTGCCAGCAGCTTAATGCCCGCGGGCCACACTGAAGCTTTCTTT. Full variable domain (missing parts from reference TRBV11-3 and TRBJ1-1): EAGVVQSPRYKIIEKKQPVAFWCNPISGHNTLYWYLQNLGQGPELLIRYENEEAVDDSQLPKDRFSAERLKGVDSTLKIQPAELGDSAVYLCASSLMPAGHTEAFFGQGTRLTVV.

This sequence joins TRBV5-1 and TRBJ2-1; 9 bases line up with TRBD2. The CDR3 spans 15 residues. J gave up 5 bases and V 3 bases, and 6 bases lay outside the gene matches. Germline CDR1 is SGHRS and CDR2 is YFSETQ. The CDR3 region is CASSSVAGVDNEQFF. The CDR3 DNA is TGCGCCAGCAGCTCTGTAGCGGGAGTCGACAATGAGCAGTTCTTC.

This clone was counted a single time. The rearrangement links TRBV5-1 to TRBJ2-7; 9 nucleotides match TRBD2. The trim removed 2 bases at V and 0 bases at J, leaving 6 bases unmatched. CDR1 is SGHRS, CDR2 YFSETQ, per germline. CDR3 length equals 16 residues. The CDR3 DNA sequence: TGCGCCAGCAGCTTCCTAGCGGGATTCAGCTCCTACGAGCAGTACTTC. Translating gives CASSFLAGFSSYEQYF.

This clone was observed a single time. The CDR3 spells CASMGSGLHAGSSYEQYF. The CDR3 DNA is TGTGCCAGCATGGGTAGCGGTCTGCATGCGGGGTCCTCCTACGAGCAGTACTTC. The chain is built from TRBV2 and TRBJ2-7, with a weak D call TRBD2 (6 bases). CDR3 size: 18 residues. Germline CDR1 and CDR2: SNHLY and FYNNEI. V was clipped by 7 bases and J by 0 bases, with 25 bases between them.

The chain uses TRBV13 and TRBJ2-7, with 11 nucleotides matching TRBD2. The V gene end was trimmed by 5 bases and the J gene end by 7 bases; junction bases not matched to a gene: 16. The CDR3 extends over 17 amino acids. Germline CDR1 PRHDT, CDR2 FYEKMQ (reference sequence). Here the CDR3 reads CASSRVTGTSGPREQYF. The CDR3 DNA sequence: TGTGCCAGCAGCCGAGTAACCGGGACTAGCGGTCCTAGAGAGCAGTACTTC.

The chain has TRBV19 and TRBJ2-1, with 9 bases lining up with TRBD2. Germline trimming cut 7 bases from V and 7 bases from J; bases unmatched to any gene: 17. The CDR3 has 17 residues. The V gene's germline CDR1 is LNHDA and CDR2 SQIVND (reference sequence). CDR3 loop: CASNNSPRREGRNEQFF. DNA for the CDR3: TGTGCCAGTAACAATTCACCGCGGCGGGAGGGCCGAAATGAGCAGTTCTTC.

In nucleotides, the CDR3 is TGTGCCAGCAGCTTAGTCGGTGGAGGGGACACTGAAGCTTTCTTT. Translation gives CASSLVGGGDTEAFF. The rearrangement uses TRBV11-2 and TRBJ1-1; D may be TRBD1 (5 bases). The ends were cut back, 1 base at V and 3 bases at J, with 12 bases in the middle. The germline gives CDR1 SGHAT, CDR2 FQNNGV. The CDR3 runs to 15 residues.

In its sample, this clone was seen once. The V gene is TRBV6-4, the J gene TRBJ2-1, with TRBD1 identical over 9 bases. The germline CDR1 and CDR2 sequences are MRHNA and SNTAGT. The CDR3 extends over 14 amino acids. With V trimmed by 7 bases and J by 9 bases, 10 bases remained unmatched. In DNA, the CDR3 is TGTGCCAGCACCGCACAGGGGGCTCCTAGTGAGCAGTTCTTC. Amino acids: CASTAQGAPSEQFF.

This sequence joins TRBV29-1 and TRBJ1-1, with unresolved D. Trimming removed 3 bases from V and 1 base from J, with 9 bases in between. The germline CDR1 and CDR2 sequences are SQVTM and ANQGSEA. CDR3 size: 13 residues. The CDR3 region is CSVEGIQNTEAFF. The DNA for the CDR3 is TGCAGCGTTGAGGGAATCCAGAACACTGAAGCTTTCTTT.

This rearrangement joins TRBV28 to TRBJ2-7; the match to TRBD2 covers 14 bases. V was pared by 5 bases and J by 6 bases, with 6 bases of the junction left unmatched. Germline CDR1 MDHEN, CDR2 SYDVKM. The length of the CDR3 is 15 residues. CDR3 bases: TGTGCCAGCAGTCCCGGGACTAGCGGGAGATTCGAGCAGTACTTC. It yields the protein CASSPGTSGRFEQYF.

This clone has only a few counts. The V and J genes are TRBV2 and TRBJ1-2; D unresolved. Deletions cut 4 bases from V and 5 bases from J, with 11 bases between. CDR3 size: 13 residues. Germline V lookup: CDR1 SNHLY, CDR2 FYNNEI. The CDR3 bases are TGTGCCAGCAGTGCGGACGGAGGATATGGCTACACCTTC. It translates to CASSADGGYGYTF. The entire variable domain, with the rest obtained from reference TRBV2 and TRBJ1-2, is as follows: EPEVTQTPSHQVTQMGQEVILRCVPISNHLYFYWYRQILGQKVEFLVSFYNNEISEKSEIFDDQFSVERPDGSNFTLKIRSTKLEDSAMYFCASSADGGYGYTFGSGTRLTVV.